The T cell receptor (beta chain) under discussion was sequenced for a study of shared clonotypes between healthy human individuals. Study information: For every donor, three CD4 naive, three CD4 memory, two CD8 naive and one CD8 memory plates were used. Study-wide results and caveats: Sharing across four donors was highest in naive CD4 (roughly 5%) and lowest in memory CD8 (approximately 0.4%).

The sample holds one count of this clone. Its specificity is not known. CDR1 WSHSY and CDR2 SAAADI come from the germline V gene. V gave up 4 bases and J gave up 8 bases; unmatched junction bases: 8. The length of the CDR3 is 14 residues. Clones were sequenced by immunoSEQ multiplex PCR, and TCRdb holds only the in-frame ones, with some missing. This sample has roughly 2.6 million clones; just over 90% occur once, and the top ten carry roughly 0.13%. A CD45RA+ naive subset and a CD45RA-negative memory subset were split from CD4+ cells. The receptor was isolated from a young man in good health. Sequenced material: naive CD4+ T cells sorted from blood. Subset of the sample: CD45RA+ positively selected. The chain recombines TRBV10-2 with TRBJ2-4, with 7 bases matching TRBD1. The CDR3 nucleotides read TGCGCCAGCAGTGGGACAGGATCAGGAGACATTCAGTACTTC. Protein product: CASSGTGSGDIQYF.